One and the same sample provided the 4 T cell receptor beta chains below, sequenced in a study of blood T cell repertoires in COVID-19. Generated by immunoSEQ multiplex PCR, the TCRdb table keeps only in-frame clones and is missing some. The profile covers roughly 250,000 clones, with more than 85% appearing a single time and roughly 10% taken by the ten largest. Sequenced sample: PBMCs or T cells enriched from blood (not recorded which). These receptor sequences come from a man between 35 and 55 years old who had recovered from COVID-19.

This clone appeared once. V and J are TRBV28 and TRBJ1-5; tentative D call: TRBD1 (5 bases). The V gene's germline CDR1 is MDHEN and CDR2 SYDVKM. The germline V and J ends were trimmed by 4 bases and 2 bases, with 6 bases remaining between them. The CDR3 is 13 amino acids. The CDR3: CASSWGGNQPQHF. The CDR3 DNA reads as TGTGCCAGCAGTTGGGGGGGCAATCAGCCCCAGCATTTT.

CDR3 nucleotides: TGTGCCAGCAGCCAACTTACTAGCGGGAGGGCCAATGAGCAGTTCTTC. Amino acids: CASSQLTSGRANEQFF. V gene TRBV4-2 combines with J gene TRBJ2-1; 13 bases are shared with TRBD2. This CDR3 is 16 amino acids long. V shed 2 bases and J 6 bases; nucleotides not matched to a gene: 4. CDR1 is LGHNA and CDR2 is YNFKEQ in the germline V gene.

CDR3 residues: CASSSPGTGDGNTIYF. The DNA of the CDR3 is TGTGCCAGTAGTAGCCCCGGGACAGGGGATGGAAACACCATATATTTT. The genes are TRBV19 and TRBJ1-3, with 10 bases fitting TRBD1. V shed 4 bases, J shed 3 bases, and the junction held 6 bases outside the gene matches. This CDR3 region has 16 residues. Germline CDR1 and CDR2: LNHDA and SQIVND (reference sequence). Full variable domain (missing parts from reference TRBV19 and TRBJ1-3): DGGITQSPKYLFRKEGQNVTLSCEQNLNHDAMYWYRQDPGQGLRLIYYSQIVNDFQKGDIAEGYSVSREKKESFPLTVTSAQKNPTAFYLCASSSPGTGDGNTIYFGEGSWLTVV.

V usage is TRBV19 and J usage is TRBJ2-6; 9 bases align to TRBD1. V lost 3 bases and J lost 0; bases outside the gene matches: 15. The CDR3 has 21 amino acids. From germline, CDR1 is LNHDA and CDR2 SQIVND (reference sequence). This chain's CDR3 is CASSIHLGQGRFPSGANVLTF. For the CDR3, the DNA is TGTGCCAGTAGTATTCATTTAGGACAGGGGAGGTTTCCCTCTGGGGCCAACGTCCTGACTTTC.